A selection of T cell receptor beta chains follows, all from one sample in a study of control samples from healthy donors and cancer patients. Measured with immunoSEQ multiplex PCR; TCRdb has only the in-frame clones, and not every one. The table lists 15,000 to 17,000 clones, about 90% of them singletons. The specimen sequenced was PBMCs. The receptors come from a woman in her 70s with colorectal cancer. Each CDR3 is given with its conserved first and last residue. A D gene is named only where the DNA matches it firmly. Some rows have no size entry. The others give once, few or many, or a class for an expanded clone.

clone_size j_call v_call d_call cdr3_nt cdr3_aa
- TRBJ2-1 TRBV4-3 - TGCGCCAGCAGCCCCGGATATCGGGCGGCCTCCTACAATGAGCAGTTCTTC CASSPGYRAASYNEQFF
- TRBJ2-3 TRBV11-3 - TGTGCCAGCAGCTTAGGGGGAAGGGACCGCACAGATACGCAGTATTTT CASSLGGRDRTDTQYF
- TRBJ2-3 TRBV29-1 - TGCAGCGTTGAAGACGAGGCTGGGCCAGGGGATACGCAGTATTTT CSVEDEAGPGDTQYF
once TRBJ1-5 TRBV19 - TGTGCCAGTAGTATAACAGGGATAACTCAGCCCCAGCATTTT CASSITGITQPQHF
once TRBJ2-3 TRBV3-1/TRBV3-2 TRBD2 TGTGCCAGCAGCCAACGGACTAGCGCACAAAGCACAGATACGCAGTATTTT CASSQRTSAQSTDTQYF
- TRBJ1-1 TRBV6-2/TRBV6-3 - TGTGCCAGCAGTACGCCCAAACCAGAATCTGGGACTGAAGCTTTCTTT CASSTPKPESGTEAFF
- TRBJ2-2 TRBV6-5 - TGTGCCAGCAGACTAATGACCAGCGGCGGGGAGCTGTTTTTT CASRLMTSGGELFF
- TRBJ1-2 TRBV3-1/TRBV3-2 - TGTGCCAGCAGCTTGGGCCTGGGGGGAAGGTATGGCTACACCTTC CASSLGLGGRYGYTF
- TRBJ2-1 TRBV5-6 - TGTGCCAGCACCGGGGGGCCGGGGAGCCACAATGAGCAGTTCTTC CASTGGPGSHNEQFF
- TRBJ1-1 TRBV6-1 - TGTGCCAGCAGTGACAGGGATAGGACTGAAGCTTTCTTT CASSDRDRTEAFF
few TRBJ2-7 TRBV7-9 TRBD1 TGTGCCAGCAGCTCCCTGGACAGGGGGGACTACGAGCAGTACTTC CASSSLDRGDYEQYF
- TRBJ2-7 TRBV19 - TGTGCCAGTACCCCCCATTGGGGGGCCGGAACCTACGAGCAGTACTTC CASTPHWGAGTYEQYF
- TRBJ1-4 TRBV7-9 - TGTGCCAGCCCCCGGCTGGGGACAACAACTAATGAAAAACTGTTTTTT CASPRLGTTTNEKLFF
- TRBJ1-1 TRBV9 - TGTGCCAGCAGCGTAGGGCGGGCGGCGACTGAAGCTTTCTTT CASSVGRAATEAFF
- TRBJ2-7 TRBV19 - TGTGCCAGTAAGGCGGGGGCAGCCTACGAGCAGTACTTC CASKAGAAYEQYF
few TRBJ2-1 TRBV7-2 TRBD1 TGTGCCAGCAGCTTAGCGACGGGGGACAGGCGAATTACTGAGCAGTTCTTC CASSLATGDRRITEQFF
- TRBJ1-1 TRBV5-1 TRBD1 TGCGCCAGCAGCCTAACGACAGGGCAGTCGAACACTGAAGCTTTCTTT CASSLTTGQSNTEAFF
few TRBJ2-7 TRBV4-3 - TGCGCCAGCAGCCAAGATGTGGGGGAACCCTACGAGCAGTACTTC CASSQDVGEPYEQYF
- TRBJ2-7 TRBV19 TRBD2 TGTGCCAGTAGTATAGCCCTAGCGGCCTACGAGCAGTACTTC CASSIALAAYEQYF
once TRBJ2-6 TRBV11-2 - TGTGCCAGCACCATAGGCGGAGGGTGGGCTAGCTCTGGGGCCAACGTCCTGACTTTC CASTIGGGWASSGANVLTF
- TRBJ2-3 TRBV4-3 - TGCGCCAGCAGCCAAACCCTACCAGGATCTAGCACAGATACGCAGTATTTT CASSQTLPGSSTDTQYF
- TRBJ2-3 TRBV5-1 - TGCGCCAGCAGCTTGGCCATCGGACCAGATACGCAGTATTTT CASSLAIGPDTQYF
- TRBJ2-1 TRBV7-6 - TGTGCCAGCAGCCAACCCATGGGGGCTGAGCAGTTCTTC CASSQPMGAEQFF
- TRBJ1-1 TRBV9 TRBD1 TGTGCCAGCACCAGCCCCGGACAGGGGATGAACACTGAAGCTTTCTTT CASTSPGQGMNTEAFF
- TRBJ1-1 TRBV5-1 TRBD1 TGCGCCAGCAGGCGGGACAGGGAGAACACTGAAGCTTTCTTT CASRRDRENTEAFF
- TRBJ1-2 TRBV5-5 TRBD1 TGTGCCAGCAGCTTTTCTTCAGGGGGCAAGGGAGGCTACACCTTC CASSFSSGGKGGYTF
- TRBJ1-1 TRBV4-3 TRBD1 TGCGCCAGCAGCCAAGCCCGCGGACAGGGACCCATGAACACTGAAGCTTTCTTT CASSQARGQGPMNTEAFF
- TRBJ2-2 TRBV9 TRBD2 TGTGCCAGCAGCCCCCTAACTAGCGGGAGAGTTACCGGGGAGCTGTTTTTT CASSPLTSGRVTGELFF
- TRBJ1-1 TRBV6-2/TRBV6-3 - TGTGCCAGCAGTTACGGAACGCTGGTGGGTACTGAAGCTTTCTTT CASSYGTLVGTEAFF
- TRBJ2-7 TRBV7-9 - TGTGCCAGCAGCCTTAGTGACGGCGGGCCGAAGCAGTACTTC CASSLSDGGPKQYF
- TRBJ2-5 TRBV9 TRBD2 TGTGCCAGCAGCGCCAGACCAGCGGGGGTAGAGACCCAGTACTTC CASSARPAGVETQYF
- TRBJ2-5 TRBV4-1 TRBD2 TGCGCCAGCAGCGCGGGGGGGCCGGAGACCCAGTACTTC CASSAGGPETQYF
- TRBJ2-7 TRBV24-1 - TGTGCCACCAGTGATCCGGGACTTGGGCAGTACTTC CATSDPGLGQYF
- TRBJ1-3 TRBV24-1 - TGTGCCACCAGTGATACCCCCTTTGGCTCTGGAAACACCATATATTTT CATSDTPFGSGNTIYF
- TRBJ2-7 TRBV7-2 - TGTGCCAGCAGCTTAAGAATCTCCGAGCAGTACTTC CASSLRISEQYF
- TRBJ1-6 TRBV4-1 TRBD1 TGCGCCAGCAGCCAAAAAAGGGAACAGGGGAAATTGGGGGGTTCACCCCTCCACTTT CASSQKREQGKLGGSPLHF
once TRBJ2-1 TRBV29-1 TRBD2 TGCAGCTTTCGGACTAGCTTACTCTACAATGAGCAGTTCTTC CSFRTSLLYNEQFF
- TRBJ2-5 TRBV19 - TGTGCCAGTAGTTCCTCGAGGCTACAAGAGACCCAGTACTTC CASSSSRLQETQYF
- TRBJ1-1 TRBV24-1 - TGTGCCACCAGTGACCCGCCGACAGGCGCGGGCACTGAAGCTTTCTTT CATSDPPTGAGTEAFF
- TRBJ2-7 TRBV2 TRBD2 TGTGCCAGCAGTGGGGGAGCGGGGGGGACCTACGAGCAGTACTTC CASSGGAGGTYEQYF
- TRBJ2-2 TRBV7-2 - TGTGCCAGCAGCCCTCGTTCAGGGGGGAGCGGGGAGCTGTTTTTT CASSPRSGGSGELFF
- TRBJ2-5 TRBV9 TRBD1 TGTGCCAGCAGCTTGGGACAGAAAGAGACCCAGTACTTC CASSLGQKETQYF
- TRBJ2-4 TRBV19 TRBD2 TGTGCCAGTAGTATTATCGGGACTAGCGGAGCAGCCAAAAACATTCAGTACTTC CASSIIGTSGAAKNIQYF
- TRBJ2-3 TRBV5-1 TRBD2 TGCGCCAGCAGCTTGGGGACTAGCGGACTCACAGATACGCAGTATTTT CASSLGTSGLTDTQYF
once TRBJ1-2 TRBV9 - TGTGCCAGCAGCGTAGGCGGAGTTAACTATGGCTACACCTTC CASSVGGVNYGYTF
once TRBJ2-7 TRBV7-9 - TGTGCCAGCAGCTTATCCTTCCGGGACTACGAGCAGTACTTC CASSLSFRDYEQYF
- TRBJ2-5 TRBV11-1 TRBD1 TGTGCCAGCAGCTTAGCCAGGGGGAGAGGGGAGACCCAGTACTTC CASSLARGRGETQYF
- TRBJ2-1 TRBV18 - TGTGCCAGCTCACCAGCGGGAACATACAATGAGCAGTTCTTC CASSPAGTYNEQFF
- TRBJ1-5 TRBV2 - TGTGCCAGCGGGTGGGGGGGCACTAGCAATCAGCCCCAGCATTTT CASGWGGTSNQPQHF
few TRBJ2-7 TRBV6-1 - TGTGCCAGCAGTGAAGCCCGGGACCTCCGCGAGCAGTACTTC CASSEARDLREQYF
- TRBJ1-2 TRBV24-1 - TGTGCCACCAGTGACCCGGGGGACTATGGCTACACCTTC CATSDPGDYGYTF
- TRBJ1-3 TRBV5-6 - TGTGCCAGCAGCAGGACCTGGGGCTCTGGAAACACCATATATTTT CASSRTWGSGNTIYF
- TRBJ2-3 TRBV6-5 - TGTGCCAGCAGTTACTCGACCAGGATTAGGACAGATACGCAGTATTTT CASSYSTRIRTDTQYF
- TRBJ2-1 TRBV24-1 TRBD2 TGTGCCACCAGTGGTCTAGCGGGGGTCAATGAGCAGTTCTTC CATSGLAGVNEQFF